This passage covers 31 T cell receptor beta chains from one sample sequenced in a study of blood T cell repertoires in COVID-19. This table comes from immunoSEQ multiplex PCR, and its TCRdb copy is limited to in-frame clones, with some not included. Altogether about 35,000 clones are present, over 75% being singletons, with the ten largest covering roughly 44%. The specimen sequenced was peripheral blood. All receptors derive from a human donor in a cohort sampled during active COVID-19.

V gene TRBV19 combines with J gene TRBJ2-7; D is perhaps TRBD1 (6 bases). The CDR3 has 14 residues. Trimming pared 5 bases from V and 3 bases from J, leaving 14 bases between. Germline loops: CDR1 LNHDA, CDR2 SQIVND (reference sequence). CDR3 sequence: CASSPQGHNYEQYF. In nucleotides, the CDR3 is TGTGCCAGTAGTCCTCAGGGGCACAACTACGAGCAGTACTTC. The full variable domain, its missing parts supplied by reference TRBV19 and TRBJ2-7, is DGGITQSPKYLFRKEGQNVTLSCEQNLNHDAMYWYRQDPGQGLRLIYYSQIVNDFQKGDIAEGYSVSREKKESFPLTVTSAQKNPTAFYLCASSPQGHNYEQYFGPGTRLTVT.

The chain joins TRBV28 to TRBJ1-2, with TRBD1 matching 7 bases. The CDR3 spans 15 residues. The J segment lost 7 bases and the V segment lost 3 bases, leaving 11 bases of the junction unmatched. Per germline, CDR1 MDHEN and CDR2 SYDVKM. This CDR3 is CASSFWTGRVGGYTF. The CDR3 bases are TGTGCCAGCAGTTTTTGGACAGGCCGAGTAGGTGGCTACACCTTC.

The CDR3 sequence: CASSLSGGVYEKLFF. The CDR3 region has the DNA TGTGCCAGCAGCTTGTCCGGGGGTGTCTACGAAAAACTGTTTTTT. The chain combines TRBV7-9 with TRBJ1-4; D is perhaps TRBD1 (5 bases). Per the germline V gene, CDR1 is SEHNR and CDR2 is FQNEAQ (reference sequence). The length of the CDR3 is 15 residues. Trimming shortened V by 3 bases and J by 8 bases, and 16 bases separated the two germline ends. Full variable domain (rest looked up from reference TRBV7-9 and TRBJ1-4): DTGVSQNPRHKITKRGQNVTFRCDPISEHNRLYWYRQTLGQGPEFLTYFQNEAQLEKSRLLSDRFSAERPKGSFSTLEIQRTEQGDSAMYLCASSLSGGVYEKLFFGSGTQLSVL.

This chain connects TRBV7-8 to TRBJ1-3; 7 bases are shared with TRBD1. CDR1 and CDR2 (germline): SGHVS, FQNEAQ. The CDR3 covers 21 residues. V lost 4 bases, J lost 0 bases, and 21 bases stayed unmatched. Here the CDR3 reads CASSSRDYPGQLSLSGNTIYF. Written as DNA, the CDR3 is TGTGCCAGCAGCTCCCGTGATTACCCGGGACAGCTATCACTCTCTGGAAACACCATATATTTT.

The chain has TRBV3-1 (or the pseudogene TRBV3-2) and TRBJ2-5; 12 bases align to TRBD2. CDR1 LGHDT and CDR2 YNNKEL come from the germline V gene (reference sequence). The length of the CDR3 is 15 residues. V shed 1 base and J 5 bases; nucleotides not matched to a gene: 2. The CDR3 DNA reads as TGTGCCAGCAGCCAAGCTAGCGGGGGGGCTGAGACCCAGTACTTC. Protein: CASSQASGGAETQYF.

V gene TRBV11-2 combines with J gene TRBJ2-7; D is possibly TRBD1 (6 bases). The germline V and J ends were trimmed by 5 bases and 1 base, with 9 bases remaining between them. The CDR3 is 13 residues long. The V gene's germline CDR1 is SGHAT and CDR2 FQNNGV. This CDR3 is CASSQGRSYEQYF. DNA for the CDR3: TGTGCCAGCAGCCAGGGGCGGTCCTACGAGCAGTACTTC.

The chain is built from TRBV2 and TRBJ1-5; no clear D. Germline values: CDR1 SNHLY, CDR2 FYNNEI. The CDR3 spans 12 residues. V lost 1 base, J lost 9 bases, and 7 bases lay in between. CDR3 in amino acids: CASSEESGPQHF. CDR3 nucleotides: TGTGCCAGCAGTGAAGAGTCGGGGCCCCAGCATTTT.

J is TRBJ2-7 and V is TRBV5-1; TRBD1 aligns across 8 bases. The V gene end was trimmed by 5 bases and the J gene end by 3 bases; junction bases not matched to a gene: 13. The CDR3 is 16 amino acids. Per germline, CDR1 SGHRS and CDR2 YFSETQ. CDR3 in DNA: TGCGCCAGCAGTTCTACCGGGACAGGCCCTTTCTACGAGCAGTACTTC. Residues: CASSSTGTGPFYEQYF. The whole variable domain, filled in from reference TRBV5-1 and TRBJ2-7, reads KAGVTQTPRYLIKTRGQQVTLSCSPISGHRSVSWYQQTPGQGLQFLFEYFSETQRNKGNFPGRFSGRQFSNSRSEMNVSTLELGDSALYLCASSSTGTGPFYEQYFGPGTRLTVT.

V gene TRBV6-5 combines with J gene TRBJ2-1; tentatively, D is TRBD1 (5 bases). The CDR3 consists of 14 residues. V was trimmed by 8 bases and J by 6 bases, leaving 17 bases between them. Germline loops: CDR1 MNHEY, CDR2 SVGAGI. The chain's CDR3 is CASRRQRGSNEQFF. The CDR3 bases are TGTGCCAGCCGCCGGCAAAGGGGATCCAATGAGCAGTTCTTC.

V gene TRBV6-2 or TRBV6-3 combines with J gene TRBJ2-7; TRBD2 might be the D (6 bases). V shed 6 bases and J shed 5 bases, with 17 bases lying between them. The CDR3 totals 14 residues. The germline gives CDR1 MNHEY, CDR2 SVGEGT. The CDR3 coding sequence is TGTGCCAGCAGCCCTTCCGGGGGAACCCACGAGCAGTACTTC. Translated, it gives CASSPSGGTHEQYF.

The CDR3 sequence: CASSRSGASTDTQYF. The CDR3 DNA reads TGTGCCAGCAGCCGAAGCGGGGCTAGCACAGATACGCAGTATTTT. The chain is built from TRBV5-5 and TRBJ2-3; 7 nucleotides agree with TRBD2. J gave up 0 bases and V 4 bases, and 5 bases lay outside the gene matches. CDR1 SGHKS and CDR2 YYEKEE come from the germline V gene (reference sequence). CDR3 length: 15 residues.

The gene calls are TRBV2 and TRBJ2-6; perhaps TRBD1 as D (6 bases). Per the germline V gene, CDR1 is SNHLY and CDR2 is FYNNEI. The CDR3 totals 17 residues. Trimming removed 5 bases from V and 0 bases from J, with 14 bases in between. The chain's CDR3 is CASSRDRTFSGANVLTF. The CDR3 coding sequence is TGTGCCAGCAGTAGAGACAGGACATTCTCTGGGGCCAACGTCCTGACTTTC.

This clone was counted only a few times. For the CDR3, the DNA is TGTGCCAGCAGCTTCGCGGGGTATGGTGAAGCTTTCTTT. Translating it yields CASSFAGYGEAFF. This chain connects TRBV11-2 to TRBJ1-1; D is uncertain. The V end lost 3 bases, the J end lost 7 bases, and 12 bases lay between the germline ends. This CDR3 has 13 residues. CDR1 and CDR2 (germline): SGHAT, FQNNGV.

The V gene is TRBV28, the J gene TRBJ1-2, with D possibly matching TRBD1 (6 bases). The CDR3 runs 14 residues. Per germline, CDR1 MDHEN and CDR2 SYDVKM. The V end was cut by 4 bases, the J end by 7 bases, with 16 bases between. CDR3 bases: TGTGCCAGCAGTTCACAGGGATCGCTATTTGGCTACACCTTC. Its translation: CASSSQGSLFGYTF.

The rearrangement links TRBV29-1 to TRBJ1-1; D call uncertain. This CDR3 is built from 12 residues. The V and J ends lost 3 bases and 2 bases respectively, with 7 bases between them. Germline CDR1 and CDR2: SQVTM and ANQGSEA. CDR3 coding DNA: TGCAGCGTTGATAATCGTAACACTGAAGCTTTCTTT. It yields the protein CSVDNRNTEAFF.

The gene calls are TRBV5-4 and TRBJ2-1, with D unclear. This CDR3 spans 15 amino acids. V lost 3 bases, J lost 5 bases, and 15 bases lay in between. CDR1 and CDR2 (germline): SGHNT, YYREEE (reference sequence). The CDR3 sequence is CASSSTFDRDNEQFF. The DNA of the CDR3 is TGTGCCAGCAGCTCGACTTTTGATCGAGACAATGAGCAGTTCTTC.

The chain is built from TRBV4-1 and TRBJ2-7; TRBD1 might be the D (5 bases). The CDR3 runs 14 residues. V shed 6 bases and J shed 4 bases, with 16 bases lying between them. CDR1 is MGHRA, CDR2 YSYEKL, per germline. CDR3 bases: TGCGCCAGCAGAATAACCCGACAGTTATACGAGCAGTACTTC. This encodes CASRITRQLYEQYF.

The chain has TRBV7-3 and TRBJ1-2; unclear D gene. CDR3 length: 13 residues. Trimming stripped 2 bases from V and 2 bases from J, with 6 bases between. Germline V lookup: CDR1 SGHTA, CDR2 FQGTGA. CDR3 sequence (DNA): TGTGCCAGCAGCTTATACAGAAACTATGGCTACACCTTC. Protein product: CASSLYRNYGYTF.

CDR3 residues: CASSRSGTSGYNEQFF. In DNA, the CDR3 is TGTGCCAGCAGCCGTTCCGGGACTAGCGGATACAATGAGCAGTTCTTC. The V call is TRBV7-2, the J call TRBJ2-1, with 11 bases matching TRBD2. The length of the CDR3 is 16 residues. Germline loops: CDR1 SGHTA, CDR2 FQGNSA. The trim removed 5 bases at V and 4 bases at J, leaving 7 bases unmatched.

In nucleotides, the CDR3 is TGCGCCAGCAGCCACAGGGACAGGGGTGGCAATGAGCAGTTCTTC. Protein product: CASSHRDRGGNEQFF. This chain uses TRBV4-3 with TRBJ2-1; 10 bases agree with TRBD1. Germline V CDR1 and CDR2: LGHNA, YSLEER. Trimming removed 3 bases from V and 6 bases from J; junction bases left unmatched: 5. The CDR3 sequence is 15 residues long.

The V call is TRBV28, the J call TRBJ1-2; D perhaps matches TRBD1 (5 bases). V lost 4 bases and J lost 7, with 16 bases in between. The CDR3 is made up of 14 amino acids. Germline CDR1 MDHEN, CDR2 SYDVKM. The CDR3 reads CASSSSLRASGYTF. DNA for the CDR3: TGTGCCAGCAGTTCAAGCCTCAGGGCGAGTGGCTACACCTTC.

The chain has TRBV27 and TRBJ2-1; D uncertain. Deletions cut 6 bases from V and 9 bases from J, with 15 bases between. The CDR3 is 13 residues long. Per the germline V gene, CDR1 is MNHEY and CDR2 is SMNVEV (reference sequence). The CDR3 DNA reads as TGTGCCAGCAGCCCACCGGGTGTGGGTGAGCAGTTCTTC. Encoded protein: CASSPPGVGEQFF.

V is TRBV11-3 and J is TRBJ2-1; 7 nucleotides match TRBD1. V lost 1 base to trimming and J lost 9 bases; unmatched junction nucleotides: 12. Germline lookup yields CDR1 SGHNT and CDR2 YENEEA. This CDR3 comprises 16 residues. The CDR3 nucleotides read TGTGCCAGCAGCTTAGGTCTACAGGGGACCTACGGTGAGCAGTTCTTC. It specifies CASSLGLQGTYGEQFF.

The J gene is TRBJ2-1, the V gene TRBV5-5, with 8 bases fitting TRBD1. This CDR3 is built from 16 residues. J gave up 0 bases and V 4 bases, and 6 bases lay outside the gene matches. Germline V CDR1 and CDR2: SGHKS, YYEKEE (reference sequence). The CDR3 region has the DNA TGTGCCAGCAGCCCCTCCGGGACAGGCTCCTACAATGAGCAGTTCTTC. It encodes CASSPSGTGSYNEQFF.

The V call is TRBV6-4, the J call TRBJ2-3; TRBD2 matches 7 bases. Germline CDR1 and CDR2: MRHNA and SNTAGT. V lost 8 bases, J lost 8 bases, and 10 bases stayed unmatched. The CDR3 consists of 13 residues. The CDR3 loop is CASGGGGLGTQYF. The DNA for the CDR3 is TGTGCCAGCGGCGGGGGTGGCCTTGGTACGCAGTATTTT.

This chain links TRBV20-1 with TRBJ2-3; TRBD2 aligns across 11 bases. Per germline, CDR1 DFQATT and CDR2 SNEGSKA (reference sequence). V shed 3 bases and J 2 bases; nucleotides not matched to a gene: 4. The CDR3 sequence is 15 residues long. CDR3 sequence reads: CSASPSGGFTDTQYF. The CDR3 DNA follows: TGCAGTGCTAGTCCTAGCGGGGGGTTCACAGATACGCAGTATTTT.

J is TRBJ2-7 and V is TRBV12-3 or TRBV12-4; the D gene is possibly TRBD1 (5 bases). The CDR3 is 13 residues long. Trimming took off 3 bases at V and 7 bases at J, with 13 bases between the two ends. The CDR3 nucleotides are TGTGCCAGCAGTTTTAAGGGGCACGGGGAGCAGTACTTC. Residues: CASSFKGHGEQYF.

This chain connects TRBV5-8 to TRBJ1-2; D might be TRBD1 (6 bases). V lost 3 bases and J 0 bases, leaving 12 bases between the germline ends. The CDR3 runs to 15 residues. Germline-derived CDR1 and CDR2 are SGHTS and YDEGEE. CDR3 in DNA: TGTGCCAGCAGCTCCCGGGCAGGGGCTAACTATGGCTACACCTTC. It encodes CASSSRAGANYGYTF. Together with reference TRBV5-8 and TRBJ1-2, the CDR3 gives the full variable domain: EAGVTQSPTHLIKTRGQQATLRCSPISGHTSVYWYQQALGLGLQFLLWYDEGEERNRGNFPPRFSGRQFPNYSSELNVNALELEDSALYLCASSSRAGANYGYTFGSGTRLTVV.

The rearrangement uses TRBV7-2 and TRBJ2-7; unclear D gene. Per germline, CDR1 SGHTA and CDR2 FQGNSA. The CDR3 is made up of 14 amino acids. V gave up 4 bases and J gave up 0 bases, with 10 bases separating them. CDR3 residues: CASSSSVDSYEQYF. Here the CDR3 DNA reads TGTGCCAGCAGCTCCTCGGTTGACTCCTACGAGCAGTACTTC.

This chain connects TRBV29-1 to TRBJ1-2; D is possibly TRBD1 (6 bases). The V gene's germline CDR1 is SQVTM and CDR2 ANQGSEA. This CDR3 is 14 amino acids long. V was trimmed by 5 bases and J by 2 bases, leaving 15 bases between them. The CDR3 nucleotides are TGCAGCGTTAACGCAGGGGAAGCGAACTATGGCTACACCTTC. It encodes CSVNAGEANYGYTF.

This chain links TRBV24-1 with TRBJ2-5, with 8 bases matching TRBD1. V trimming: 9 bases; J trimming: 5 bases; junction bases outside the gene matches: 13. Germline CDR1 and CDR2: KGHDR and SFDVKD. The CDR3 contains 15 residues. CDR3 in amino acids: CATGDARTGGETQYF. DNA of the CDR3: TGTGCCACCGGCGATGCCAGAACAGGGGGGGAGACCCAGTACTTC.